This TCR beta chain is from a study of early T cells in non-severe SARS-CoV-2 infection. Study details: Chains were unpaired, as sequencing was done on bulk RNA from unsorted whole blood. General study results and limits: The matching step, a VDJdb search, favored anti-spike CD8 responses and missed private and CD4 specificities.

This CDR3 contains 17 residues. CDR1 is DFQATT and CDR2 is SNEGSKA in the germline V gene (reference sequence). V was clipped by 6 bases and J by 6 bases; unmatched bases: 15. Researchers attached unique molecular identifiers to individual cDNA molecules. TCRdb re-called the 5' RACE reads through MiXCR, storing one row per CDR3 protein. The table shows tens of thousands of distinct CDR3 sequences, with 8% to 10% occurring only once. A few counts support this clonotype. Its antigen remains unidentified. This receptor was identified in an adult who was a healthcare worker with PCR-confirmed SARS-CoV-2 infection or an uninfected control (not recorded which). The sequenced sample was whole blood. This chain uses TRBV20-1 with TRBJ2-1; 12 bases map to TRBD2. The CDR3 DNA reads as TGCAGTGCGTCCCATTCTCGACTAGCGGGAGAAGCCAATGAGCAGTTCTTC. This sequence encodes CSASHSRLAGEANEQFF.